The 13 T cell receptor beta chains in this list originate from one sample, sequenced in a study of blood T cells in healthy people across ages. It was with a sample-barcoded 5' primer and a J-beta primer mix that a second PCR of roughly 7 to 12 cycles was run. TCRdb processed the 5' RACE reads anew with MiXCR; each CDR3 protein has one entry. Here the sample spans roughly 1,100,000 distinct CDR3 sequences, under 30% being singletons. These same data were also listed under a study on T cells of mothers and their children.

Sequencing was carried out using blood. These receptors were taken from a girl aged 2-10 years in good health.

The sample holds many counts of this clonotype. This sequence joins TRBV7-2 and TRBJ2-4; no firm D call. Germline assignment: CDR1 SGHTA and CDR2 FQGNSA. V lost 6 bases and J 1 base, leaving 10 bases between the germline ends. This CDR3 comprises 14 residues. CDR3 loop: CASRSLGAKNIQYF. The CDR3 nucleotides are TGTGCCAGCAGATCCCTAGGGGCCAAAAACATTCAGTACTTC. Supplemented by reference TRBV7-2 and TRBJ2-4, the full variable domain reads GAGVSQSPSNKVTEKGKDVELRCDPISGHTALYWYRQSLGQGLEFLIYFQGNSAPDKSGLPSDRFSAERTGGSVSTLTIQRTQQEDSAVYLCASRSLGAKNIQYFGAGTRLSVL.

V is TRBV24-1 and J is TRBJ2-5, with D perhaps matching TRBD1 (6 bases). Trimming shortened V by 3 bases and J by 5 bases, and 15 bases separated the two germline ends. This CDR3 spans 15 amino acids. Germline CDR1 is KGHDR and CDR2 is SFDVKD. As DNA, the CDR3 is TGTGCCACCAGTGATCCCCCTGCAGGGGAGGAGACCCAGTACTTC. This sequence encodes CATSDPPAGEETQYF.

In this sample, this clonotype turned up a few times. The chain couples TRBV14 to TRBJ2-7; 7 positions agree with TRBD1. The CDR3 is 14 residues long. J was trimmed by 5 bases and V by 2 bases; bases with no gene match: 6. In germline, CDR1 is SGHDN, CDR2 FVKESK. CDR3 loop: CASSQPGGIDEQYF. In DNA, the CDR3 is TGTGCCAGCAGCCAACCAGGGGGAATCGACGAGCAGTACTTC.

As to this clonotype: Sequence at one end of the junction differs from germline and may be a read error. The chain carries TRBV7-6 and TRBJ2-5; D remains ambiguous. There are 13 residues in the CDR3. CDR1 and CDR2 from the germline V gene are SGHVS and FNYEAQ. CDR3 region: CVSSLSALETQYF. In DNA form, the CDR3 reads TGTGTCAGCAGCTTATCGGCCCTGGAGACCCAGTACTTC.

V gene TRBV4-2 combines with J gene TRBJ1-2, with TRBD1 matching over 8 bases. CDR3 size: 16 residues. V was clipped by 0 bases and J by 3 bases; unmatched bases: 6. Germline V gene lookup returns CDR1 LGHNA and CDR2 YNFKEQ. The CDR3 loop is CASSQDMAGGHYGYTF. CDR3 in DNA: TGTGCCAGCAGCCAAGATATGGCAGGGGGCCACTATGGCTACACCTTC.

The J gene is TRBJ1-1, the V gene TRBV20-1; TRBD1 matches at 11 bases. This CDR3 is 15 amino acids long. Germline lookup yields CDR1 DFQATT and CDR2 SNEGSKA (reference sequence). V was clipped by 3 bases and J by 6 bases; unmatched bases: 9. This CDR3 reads CSASRTGGASAEAFF. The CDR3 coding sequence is TGCAGTGCTAGTAGGACAGGGGGCGCCTCGGCTGAAGCTTTCTTT.

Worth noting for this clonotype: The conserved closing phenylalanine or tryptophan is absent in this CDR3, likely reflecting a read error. The CDR3 DNA reads as TGTGCCAGCAGTTTAGGCGGGGGATTCCCCTACGAGCAGTACTCC. Amino acids: CASSLGGGFPYEQYS. The rearrangement joins TRBV12-3 or TRBV12-4 to TRBJ2-7, with TRBD2 matching over 7 bases. With 1 base clipped from V and 2 bases from J, the junction kept 5 bases outside the gene matches. CDR3 length: 15 residues.

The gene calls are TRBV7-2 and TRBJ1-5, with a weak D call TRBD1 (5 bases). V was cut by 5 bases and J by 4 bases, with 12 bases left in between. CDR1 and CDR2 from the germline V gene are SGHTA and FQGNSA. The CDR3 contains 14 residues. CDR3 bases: TGTGCCAGCAGCGTCGATGGGGCAAATCAGCCCCAGCATTTT. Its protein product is CASSVDGANQPQHF.

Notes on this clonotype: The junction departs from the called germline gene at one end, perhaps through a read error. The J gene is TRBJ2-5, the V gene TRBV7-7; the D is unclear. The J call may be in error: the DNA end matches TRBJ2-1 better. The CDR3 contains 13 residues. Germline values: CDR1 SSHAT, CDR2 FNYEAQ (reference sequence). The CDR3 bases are TGTGCTAGCAGTCAGGCGCGGTTCAATGAGCAGTTCTTC. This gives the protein CASSQARFNEQFF.

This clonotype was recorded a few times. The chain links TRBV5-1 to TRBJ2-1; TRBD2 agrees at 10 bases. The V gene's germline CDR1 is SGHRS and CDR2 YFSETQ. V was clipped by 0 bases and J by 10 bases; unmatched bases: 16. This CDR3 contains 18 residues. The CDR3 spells CASSLGPGLASLISEQFF. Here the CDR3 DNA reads TGCGCCAGCAGCTTGGGTCCGGGACTAGCGTCCCTCATCTCGGAGCAGTTCTTC.

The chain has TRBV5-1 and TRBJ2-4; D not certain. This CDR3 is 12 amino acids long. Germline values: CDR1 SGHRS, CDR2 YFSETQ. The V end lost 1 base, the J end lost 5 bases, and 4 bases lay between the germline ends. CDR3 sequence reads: CASSLTQNIQYF. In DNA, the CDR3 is TGCGCCAGCAGCTTGACCCAAAACATTCAGTACTTC.

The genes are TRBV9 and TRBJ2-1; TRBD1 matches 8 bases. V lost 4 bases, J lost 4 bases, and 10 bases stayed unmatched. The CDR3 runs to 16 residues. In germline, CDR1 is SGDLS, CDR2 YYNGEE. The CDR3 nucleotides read TGTGCCAGCAGCCCGCGAGGACAGGGTACTTACAATGAGCAGTTCTTC. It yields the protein CASSPRGQGTYNEQFF.

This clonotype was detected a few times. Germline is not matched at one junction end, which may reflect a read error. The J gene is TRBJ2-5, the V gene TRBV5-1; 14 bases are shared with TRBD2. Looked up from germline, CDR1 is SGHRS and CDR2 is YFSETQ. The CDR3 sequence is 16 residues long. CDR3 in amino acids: CASSYQGLAGEETQYF. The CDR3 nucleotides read TGCGCCAGCAGCTATCAGGGACTAGCGGGGGAGGAGACTCAGTACTTC.